This TCR beta chain was recovered during a study of OX40 agonist ivuxolimab in advanced cancers. Study details: Ivuxolimab, an agonist antibody against OX40 (CD134), was given to patients.

Only in-frame clones appear in the TCRdb table, and some are missing; sequencing was by immunoSEQ multiplex PCR. The profile shows roughly 100,000 clones, 80% to 90% of them singletons. Findings of the study overall: Expanded clones tended on average to be more numerous among CD8+ T cells than CD4+. Which antigen the expanded peripheral T cells recognized is unknown.

With respect to this clone: What it binds is unknown.

This CDR3 region has 15 residues. The J segment lost 6 bases and the V segment lost 0 bases, leaving 3 bases of the junction unmatched. Germline CDR1 is SGHRS and CDR2 is YFSETQ. The chain is built from TRBV5-1 and TRBJ2-1; 10 bases align to TRBD2. The specimen comprised CD4+ or CD8+ T cells sorted from blood, sampled in a trial of the OX40 agonist ivuxolimab. The TCR comes from an adult with an advanced solid tumor such as melanoma, head and neck, liver or kidney cancer. CDR3: CASSLEGTSVNEQFF. The CDR3 region has the DNA TGCGCCAGCAGCTTGGAAGGGACTAGCGTCAATGAGCAGTTCTTC.